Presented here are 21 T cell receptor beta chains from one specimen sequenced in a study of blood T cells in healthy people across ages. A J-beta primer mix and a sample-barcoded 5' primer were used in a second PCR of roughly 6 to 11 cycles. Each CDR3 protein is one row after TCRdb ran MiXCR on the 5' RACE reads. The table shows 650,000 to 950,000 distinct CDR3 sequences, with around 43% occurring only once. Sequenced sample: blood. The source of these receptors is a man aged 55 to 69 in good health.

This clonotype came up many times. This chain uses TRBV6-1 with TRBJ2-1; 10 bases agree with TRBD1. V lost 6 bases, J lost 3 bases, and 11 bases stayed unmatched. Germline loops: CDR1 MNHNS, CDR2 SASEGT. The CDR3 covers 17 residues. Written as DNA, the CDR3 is TGTGCCAGCAGCCCGGGACAGGGGACTCCTTACTACAATGAGCAGTTCTTC. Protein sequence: CASSPGQGTPYYNEQFF.

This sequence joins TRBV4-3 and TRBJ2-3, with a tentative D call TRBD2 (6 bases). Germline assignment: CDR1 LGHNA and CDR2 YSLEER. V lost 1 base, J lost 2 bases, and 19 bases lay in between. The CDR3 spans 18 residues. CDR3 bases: TGCGCCAGCAGCCAAGGAAAATTTAGCGGCGCCTCCACAGATACGCAGTATTTT. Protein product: CASSQGKFSGASTDTQYF.

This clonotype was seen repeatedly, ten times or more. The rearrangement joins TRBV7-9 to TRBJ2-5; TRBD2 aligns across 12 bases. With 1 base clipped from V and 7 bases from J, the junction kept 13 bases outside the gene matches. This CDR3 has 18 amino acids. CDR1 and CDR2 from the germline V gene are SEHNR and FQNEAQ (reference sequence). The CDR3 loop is CASSLEAATSGGPRTQYF. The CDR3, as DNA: TGTGCCAGCAGCTTAGAGGCGGCGACTAGCGGGGGTCCTAGGACCCAGTACTTC.

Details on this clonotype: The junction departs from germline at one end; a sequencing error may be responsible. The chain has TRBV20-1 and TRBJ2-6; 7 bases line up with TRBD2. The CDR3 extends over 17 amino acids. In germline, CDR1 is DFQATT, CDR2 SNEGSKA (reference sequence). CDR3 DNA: TGCAGTGCTAGAGTTCCCCGTCGGGAGGCTGGGGCCACCGTCCTGACTTTC. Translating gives CSARVPRREAGATVLTF.

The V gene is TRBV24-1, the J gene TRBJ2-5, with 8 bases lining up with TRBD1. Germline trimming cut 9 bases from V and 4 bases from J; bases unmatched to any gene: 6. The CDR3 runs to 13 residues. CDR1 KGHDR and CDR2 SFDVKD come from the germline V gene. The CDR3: CATRDRTRETQYF. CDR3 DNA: TGTGCCACCCGGGACAGGACGAGAGAGACCCAGTACTTC.

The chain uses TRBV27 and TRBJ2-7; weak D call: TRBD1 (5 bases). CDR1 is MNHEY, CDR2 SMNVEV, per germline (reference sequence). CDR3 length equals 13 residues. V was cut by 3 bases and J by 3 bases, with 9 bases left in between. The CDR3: CASSFTGYYEQYF. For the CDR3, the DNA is TGTGCCAGCAGTTTCACAGGATACTACGAGCAGTACTTC.

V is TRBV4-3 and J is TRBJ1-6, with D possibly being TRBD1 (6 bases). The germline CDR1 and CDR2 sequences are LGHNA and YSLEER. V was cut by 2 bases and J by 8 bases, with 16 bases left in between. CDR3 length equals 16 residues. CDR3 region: CASSQMAQGEDSPLHF. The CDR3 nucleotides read TGCGCCAGCAGCCAAATGGCACAGGGCGAGGATTCACCCCTCCACTTT.

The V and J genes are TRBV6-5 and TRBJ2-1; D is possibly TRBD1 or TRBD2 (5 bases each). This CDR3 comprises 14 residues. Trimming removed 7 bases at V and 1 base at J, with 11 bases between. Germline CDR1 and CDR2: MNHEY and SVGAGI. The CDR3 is CASNRGVSYNEQFF. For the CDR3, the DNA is TGTGCCAGCAATAGAGGGGTTTCCTACAATGAGCAGTTCTTC.

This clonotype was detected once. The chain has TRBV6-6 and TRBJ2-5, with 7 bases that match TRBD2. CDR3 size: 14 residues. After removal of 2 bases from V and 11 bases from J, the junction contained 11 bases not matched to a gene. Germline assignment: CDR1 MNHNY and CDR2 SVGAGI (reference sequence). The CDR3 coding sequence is TGTGCCAGCAGTTACGGTACTAGCGTCCATGAGCAGTACTTC. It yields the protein CASSYGTSVHEQYF.

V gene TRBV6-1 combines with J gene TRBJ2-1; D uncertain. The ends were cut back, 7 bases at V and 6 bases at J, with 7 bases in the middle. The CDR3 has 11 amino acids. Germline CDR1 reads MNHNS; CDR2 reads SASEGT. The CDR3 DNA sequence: TGTGCCAGCAAGATAGGCAATGAGCAGTTCTTC. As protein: CASKIGNEQFF.

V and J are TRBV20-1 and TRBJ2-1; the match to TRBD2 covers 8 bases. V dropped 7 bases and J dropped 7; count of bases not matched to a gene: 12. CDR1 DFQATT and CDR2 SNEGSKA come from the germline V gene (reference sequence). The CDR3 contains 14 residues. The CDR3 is CSGAGTRGMNEQFF. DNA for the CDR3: TGCAGTGGGGCCGGGACTAGAGGGATGAATGAGCAGTTCTTC.

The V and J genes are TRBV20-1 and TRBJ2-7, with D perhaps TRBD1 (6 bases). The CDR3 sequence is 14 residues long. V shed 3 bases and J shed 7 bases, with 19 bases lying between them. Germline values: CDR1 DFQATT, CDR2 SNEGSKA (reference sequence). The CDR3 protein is CSASSDRPLKEQYF. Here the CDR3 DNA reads TGCAGTGCTAGTTCCGACAGGCCACTCAAAGAGCAGTACTTC.

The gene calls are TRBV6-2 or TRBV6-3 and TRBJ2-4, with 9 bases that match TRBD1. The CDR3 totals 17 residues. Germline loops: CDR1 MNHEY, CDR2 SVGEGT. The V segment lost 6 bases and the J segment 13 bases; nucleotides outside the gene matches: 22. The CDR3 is CASRHQTGGVEAVIQYF. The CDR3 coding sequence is TGTGCCAGCAGACACCAAACAGGGGGCGTGGAGGCCGTTATACAGTACTTC.

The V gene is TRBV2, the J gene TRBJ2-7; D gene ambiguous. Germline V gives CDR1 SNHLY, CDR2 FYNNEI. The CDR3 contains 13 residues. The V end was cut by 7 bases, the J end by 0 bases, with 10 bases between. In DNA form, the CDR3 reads TGTGCCAGCACAGTGAGGAGCTCCTACGAGCAGTACTTC. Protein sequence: CASTVRSSYEQYF.

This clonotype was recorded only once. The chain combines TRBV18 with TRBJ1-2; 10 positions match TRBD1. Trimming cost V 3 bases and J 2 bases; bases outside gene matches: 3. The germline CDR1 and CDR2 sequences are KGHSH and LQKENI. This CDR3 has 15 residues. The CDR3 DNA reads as TGTGCCAGCTCACCCGGACAGGGGGGAAACTATGGCTACACCTTC. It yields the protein CASSPGQGGNYGYTF.

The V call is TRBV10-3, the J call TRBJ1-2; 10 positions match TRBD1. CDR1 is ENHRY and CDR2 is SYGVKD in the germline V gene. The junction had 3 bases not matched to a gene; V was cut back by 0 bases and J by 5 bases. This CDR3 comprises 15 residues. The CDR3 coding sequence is TGTGCCATCAGTGAGTCGGACAGGGGGAGATATGGCTACACCTTC. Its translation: CAISESDRGRYGYTF.

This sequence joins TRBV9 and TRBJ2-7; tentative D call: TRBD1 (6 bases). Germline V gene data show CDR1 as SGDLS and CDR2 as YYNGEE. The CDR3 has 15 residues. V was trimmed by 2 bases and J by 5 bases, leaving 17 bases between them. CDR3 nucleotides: TGTGCCAGCAGCGTCGGCGTAGGGCAGGGGCACGAGCAGTACTTC. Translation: CASSVGVGQGHEQYF.

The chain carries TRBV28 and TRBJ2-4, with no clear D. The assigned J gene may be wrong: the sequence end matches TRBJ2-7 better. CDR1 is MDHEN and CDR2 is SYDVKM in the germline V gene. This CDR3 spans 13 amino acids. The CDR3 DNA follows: TGTGCCAGCAGTTTGAAGCGACCCTACGAGCAGTACTTC. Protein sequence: CASSLKRPYEQYF.

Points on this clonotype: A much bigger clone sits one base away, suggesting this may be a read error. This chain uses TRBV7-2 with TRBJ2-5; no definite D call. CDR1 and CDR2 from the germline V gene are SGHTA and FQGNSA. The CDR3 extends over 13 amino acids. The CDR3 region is CASGLPPGQREYF. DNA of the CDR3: TGTGCCAGCGGCTTACCCCCGGGCCAAAGGGAGTACTTC.

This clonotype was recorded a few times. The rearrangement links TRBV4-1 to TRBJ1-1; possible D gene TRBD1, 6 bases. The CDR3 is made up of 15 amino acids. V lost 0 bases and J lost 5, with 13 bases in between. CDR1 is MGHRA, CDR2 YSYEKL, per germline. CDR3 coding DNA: TGCGCCAGCAGCCAAGAGACAGGAGGGAGAACTGAAGCTTTCTTT. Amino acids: CASSQETGGRTEAFF.

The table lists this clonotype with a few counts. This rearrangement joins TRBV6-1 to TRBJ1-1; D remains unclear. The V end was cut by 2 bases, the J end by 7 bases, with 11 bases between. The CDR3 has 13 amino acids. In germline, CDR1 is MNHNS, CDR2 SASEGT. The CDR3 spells CASSEYRSDEAFF. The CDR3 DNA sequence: TGTGCCAGCAGTGAATATAGGTCGGATGAAGCTTTCTTT.